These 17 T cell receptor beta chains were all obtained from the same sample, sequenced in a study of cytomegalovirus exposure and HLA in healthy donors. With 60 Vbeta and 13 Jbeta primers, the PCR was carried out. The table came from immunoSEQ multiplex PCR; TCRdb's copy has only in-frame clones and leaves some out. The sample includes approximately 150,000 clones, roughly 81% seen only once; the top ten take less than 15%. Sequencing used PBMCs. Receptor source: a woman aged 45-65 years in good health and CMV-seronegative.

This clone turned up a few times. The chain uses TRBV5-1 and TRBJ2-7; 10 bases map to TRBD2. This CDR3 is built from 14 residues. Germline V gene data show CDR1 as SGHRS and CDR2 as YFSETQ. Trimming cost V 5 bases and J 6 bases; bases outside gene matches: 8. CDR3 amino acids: CASSRLAGEGEQYF. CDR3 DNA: TGCGCCAGCAGTCGTCTAGCGGGAGAGGGCGAGCAGTACTTC.

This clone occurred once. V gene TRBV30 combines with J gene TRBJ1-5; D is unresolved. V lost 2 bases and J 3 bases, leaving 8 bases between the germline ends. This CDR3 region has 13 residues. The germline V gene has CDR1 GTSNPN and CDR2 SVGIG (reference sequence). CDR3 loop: CAWSPGNNQPQHF. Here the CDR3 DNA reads TGTGCCTGGAGTCCGGGAAACAATCAGCCCCAGCATTTT.

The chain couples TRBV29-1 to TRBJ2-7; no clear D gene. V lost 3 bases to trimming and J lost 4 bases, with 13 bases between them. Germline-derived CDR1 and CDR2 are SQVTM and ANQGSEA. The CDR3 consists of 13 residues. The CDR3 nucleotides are TGCAGCGTTGAGCCAGGCGTGGGTTACGAGCAGTACTTC. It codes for CSVEPGVGYEQYF.

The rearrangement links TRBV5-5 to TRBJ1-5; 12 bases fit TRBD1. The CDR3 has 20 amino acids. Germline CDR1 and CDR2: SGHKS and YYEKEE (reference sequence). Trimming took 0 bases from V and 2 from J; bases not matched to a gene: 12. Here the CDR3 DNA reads TGTGCCAGCAGCTTGGACCCCCGGGACAGGGGGCTAGTAGGCAATCAGCCCCAGCATTTT. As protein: CASSLDPRDRGLVGNQPQHF.

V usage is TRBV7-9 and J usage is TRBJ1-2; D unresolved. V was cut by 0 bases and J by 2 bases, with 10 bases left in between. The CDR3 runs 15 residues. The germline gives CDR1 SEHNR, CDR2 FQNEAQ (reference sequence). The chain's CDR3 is CASSLALGRNYGYTF. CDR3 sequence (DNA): TGTGCCAGCAGCTTAGCGCTAGGGAGGAACTATGGCTACACCTTC. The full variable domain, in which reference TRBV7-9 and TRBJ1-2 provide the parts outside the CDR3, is DTGVSQNPRHKITKRGQNVTFRCDPISEHNRLYWYRQTLGQGPEFLTYFQNEAQLEKSRLLSDRFSAERPKGSFSTLEIQRTEQGDSAMYLCASSLALGRNYGYTFGSGTRLTVV.

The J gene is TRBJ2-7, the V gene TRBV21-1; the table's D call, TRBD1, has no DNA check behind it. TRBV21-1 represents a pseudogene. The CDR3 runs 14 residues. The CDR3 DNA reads TGTGCCAGCGCGGACAGGGGTATCTCCTACGAGCAGTACTTC. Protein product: CASADRGISYEQYF.

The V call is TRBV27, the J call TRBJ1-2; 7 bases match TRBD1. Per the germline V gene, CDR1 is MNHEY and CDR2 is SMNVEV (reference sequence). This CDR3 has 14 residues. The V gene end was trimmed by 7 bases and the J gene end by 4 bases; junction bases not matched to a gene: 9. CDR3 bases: TGTGCCAGCAAACCGGGACAGAGCCTCTATGGCTACACCTTC. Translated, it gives CASKPGQSLYGYTF.

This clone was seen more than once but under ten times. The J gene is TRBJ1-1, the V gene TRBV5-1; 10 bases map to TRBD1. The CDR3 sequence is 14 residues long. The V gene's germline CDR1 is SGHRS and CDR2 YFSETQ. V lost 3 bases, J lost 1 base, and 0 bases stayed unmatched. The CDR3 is CASSWDRGNTEAFF. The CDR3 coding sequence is TGCGCCAGCAGCTGGGACAGGGGGAACACTGAAGCTTTCTTT.

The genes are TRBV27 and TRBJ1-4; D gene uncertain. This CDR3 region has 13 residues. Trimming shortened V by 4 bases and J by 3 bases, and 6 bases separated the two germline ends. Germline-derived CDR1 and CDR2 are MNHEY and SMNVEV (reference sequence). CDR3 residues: CASSYRANEKLFF. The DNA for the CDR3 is TGTGCCAGCAGTTATCGGGCTAATGAAAAACTGTTTTTT.

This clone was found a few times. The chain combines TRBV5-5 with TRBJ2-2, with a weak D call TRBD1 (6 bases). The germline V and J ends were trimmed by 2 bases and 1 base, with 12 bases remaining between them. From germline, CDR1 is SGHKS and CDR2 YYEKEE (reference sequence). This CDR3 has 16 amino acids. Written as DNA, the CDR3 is TGTGCCAGCAGCTTAAAGGGGGTCGGGAACACCGGGGAGCTGTTTTTT. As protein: CASSLKGVGNTGELFF.

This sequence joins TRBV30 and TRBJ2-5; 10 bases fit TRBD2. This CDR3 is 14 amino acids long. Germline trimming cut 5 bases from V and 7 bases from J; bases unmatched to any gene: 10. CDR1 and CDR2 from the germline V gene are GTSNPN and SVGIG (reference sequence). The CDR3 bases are TGTGCCTGGGCGACTAGCGGGTCTGGCGGGACCCAGTACTTC. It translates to CAWATSGSGGTQYF.

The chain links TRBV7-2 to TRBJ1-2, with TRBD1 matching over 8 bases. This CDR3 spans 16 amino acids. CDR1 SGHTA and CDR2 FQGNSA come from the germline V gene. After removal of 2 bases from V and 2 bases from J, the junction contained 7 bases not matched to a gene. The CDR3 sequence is CASSLQTGARNYGYTF. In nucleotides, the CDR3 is TGTGCCAGCAGCTTACAGACAGGGGCAAGGAACTATGGCTACACCTTC. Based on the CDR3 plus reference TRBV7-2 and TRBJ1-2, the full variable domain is GAGVSQSPSNKVTEKGKDVELRCDPISGHTALYWYRQSLGQGLEFLIYFQGNSAPDKSGLPSDRFSAERTGGSVSTLTIQRTQQEDSAVYLCASSLQTGARNYGYTFGSGTRLTVV.

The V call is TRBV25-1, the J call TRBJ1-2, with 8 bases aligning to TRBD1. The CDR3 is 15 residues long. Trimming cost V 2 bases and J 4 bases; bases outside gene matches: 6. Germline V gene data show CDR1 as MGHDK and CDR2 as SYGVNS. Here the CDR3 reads CASSETTGGIYGYTF. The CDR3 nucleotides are TGTGCCAGCAGTGAAACAACAGGGGGTATCTATGGCTACACCTTC.

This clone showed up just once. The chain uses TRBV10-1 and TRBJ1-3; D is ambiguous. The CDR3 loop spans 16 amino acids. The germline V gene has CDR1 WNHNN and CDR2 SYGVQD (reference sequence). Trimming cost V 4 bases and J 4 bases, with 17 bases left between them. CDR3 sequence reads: CASSVAEVLGGNTIYF. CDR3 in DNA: TGCGCCAGCAGTGTCGCCGAGGTCCTCGGCGGAAACACCATATATTTT.

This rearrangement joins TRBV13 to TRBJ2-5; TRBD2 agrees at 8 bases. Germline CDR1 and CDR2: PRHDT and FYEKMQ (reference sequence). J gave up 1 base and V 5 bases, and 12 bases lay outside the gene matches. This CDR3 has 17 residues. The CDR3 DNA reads TGTGCCAGCAGCATCAGAGGCCTAGCGGGCCTCCAAGAGACCCAGTACTTC. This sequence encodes CASSIRGLAGLQETQYF.

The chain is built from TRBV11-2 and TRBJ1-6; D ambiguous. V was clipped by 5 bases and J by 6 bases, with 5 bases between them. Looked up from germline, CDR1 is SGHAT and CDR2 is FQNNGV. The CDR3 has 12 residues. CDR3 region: CASSPINSPLHF. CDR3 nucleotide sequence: TGTGCCAGCAGCCCAATTAATTCACCCCTCCACTTT.

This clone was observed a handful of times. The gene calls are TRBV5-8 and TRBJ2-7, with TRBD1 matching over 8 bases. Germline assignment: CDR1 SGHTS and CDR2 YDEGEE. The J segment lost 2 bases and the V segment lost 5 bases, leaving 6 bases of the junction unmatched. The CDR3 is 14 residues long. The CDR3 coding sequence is TGTGCCAGCAGTTTCTACAGGGGGACCTACGAGCAGTACTTC. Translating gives CASSFYRGTYEQYF. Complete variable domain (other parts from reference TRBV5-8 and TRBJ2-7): EAGVTQSPTHLIKTRGQQATLRCSPISGHTSVYWYQQALGLGLQFLLWYDEGEERNRGNFPPRFSGRQFPNYSSELNVNALELEDSALYLCASSFYRGTYEQYFGPGTRLTVT.